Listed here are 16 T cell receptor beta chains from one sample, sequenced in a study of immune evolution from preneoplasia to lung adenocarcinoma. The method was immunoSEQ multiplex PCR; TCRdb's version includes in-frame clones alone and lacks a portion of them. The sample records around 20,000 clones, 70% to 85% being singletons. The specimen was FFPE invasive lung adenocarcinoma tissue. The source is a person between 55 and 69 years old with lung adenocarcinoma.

CDR3 sequence: CASSLGTGQPQHF. The CDR3 DNA is TGCGCCAGCAGCTTGGGGACAGGGCAGCCCCAGCATTTT. The chain joins TRBV5-1 to TRBJ1-5, with 8 positions matching TRBD1. Unmatched junction bases numbered 0, after V lost 0 bases and J lost 7 bases. Germline-derived CDR1 and CDR2 are SGHRS and YFSETQ. This CDR3 is 13 amino acids long. The whole variable domain, remainder taken from reference TRBV5-1 and TRBJ1-5, is KAGVTQTPRYLIKTRGQQVTLSCSPISGHRSVSWYQQTPGQGLQFLFEYFSETQRNKGNFPGRFSGRQFSNSRSEMNVSTLELGDSALYLCASSLGTGQPQHFGDGTRLSIL.

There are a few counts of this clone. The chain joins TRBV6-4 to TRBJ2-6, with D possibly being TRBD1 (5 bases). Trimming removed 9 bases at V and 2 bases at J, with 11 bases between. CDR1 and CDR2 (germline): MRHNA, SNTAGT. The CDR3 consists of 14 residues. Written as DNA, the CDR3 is TGTGCCAGTGCCGCAGGGCCTGGGGCCAACGTCCTGACTTTC. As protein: CASAAGPGANVLTF.

The CDR3 spells CASSASAGGSGELFF. The CDR3 DNA is TGTGCCAGCAGTGCTTCGGCAGGGGGTTCCGGGGAGCTGTTTTTT. This chain links TRBV6-4 with TRBJ2-2; 7 bases match TRBD1. Germline CDR1 reads MRHNA; CDR2 reads SNTAGT. Trimming cost V 4 bases and J 6 bases; bases outside gene matches: 8. This CDR3 comprises 15 residues.

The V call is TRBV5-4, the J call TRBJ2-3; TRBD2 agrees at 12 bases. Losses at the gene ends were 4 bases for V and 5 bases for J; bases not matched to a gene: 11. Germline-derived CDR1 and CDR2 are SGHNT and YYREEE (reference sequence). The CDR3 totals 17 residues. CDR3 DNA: TGTGCCAGCAGCACTAGGACTAGCGGGGCGGGGGGAGATACGCAGTATTTT. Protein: CASSTRTSGAGGDTQYF.

CDR3: CASRDGTAYEQYF. The CDR3 coding sequence is TGTGCCAGCAGGGACGGGACTGCCTACGAGCAGTACTTC. The chain joins TRBV28 to TRBJ2-7; D is perhaps TRBD2 (6 bases). Between the trimmed V and J ends, which lost 6 bases and 2 bases, there was a span of 11 bases. Germline V CDR1 and CDR2: MDHEN, SYDVKM. This CDR3 is built from 13 residues.

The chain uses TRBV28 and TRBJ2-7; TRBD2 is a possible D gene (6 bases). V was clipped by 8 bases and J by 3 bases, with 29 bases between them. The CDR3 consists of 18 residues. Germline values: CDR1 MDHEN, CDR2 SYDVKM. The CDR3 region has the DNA TGTGCCAGCTCAACCGGCTCCGCCGGGAGATCAGCCGTCTACGAGCAGTACTTC. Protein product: CASSTGSAGRSAVYEQYF.

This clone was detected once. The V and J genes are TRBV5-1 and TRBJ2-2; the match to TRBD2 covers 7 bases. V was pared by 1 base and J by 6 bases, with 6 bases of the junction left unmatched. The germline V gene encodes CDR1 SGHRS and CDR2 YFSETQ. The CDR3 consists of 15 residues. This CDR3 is CASSLLAAEAGELFF. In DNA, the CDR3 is TGCGCCAGCAGCTTGCTAGCGGCCGAGGCCGGGGAGCTGTTTTTT.

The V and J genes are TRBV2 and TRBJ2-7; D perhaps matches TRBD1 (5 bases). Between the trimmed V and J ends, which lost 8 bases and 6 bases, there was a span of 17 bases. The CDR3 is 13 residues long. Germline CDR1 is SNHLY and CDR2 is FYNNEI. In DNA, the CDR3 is TGTGCCAGCGGCGACAGCCTTTGGGGCGAGCAGTACTTC. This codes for CASGDSLWGEQYF.

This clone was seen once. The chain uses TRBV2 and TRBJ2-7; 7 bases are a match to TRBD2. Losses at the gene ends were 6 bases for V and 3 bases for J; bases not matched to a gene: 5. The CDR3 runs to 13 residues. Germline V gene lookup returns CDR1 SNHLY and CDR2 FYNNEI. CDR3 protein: CASRRSGFYEQYF. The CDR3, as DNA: TGTGCCAGCAGACGTAGCGGGTTCTACGAGCAGTACTTC.

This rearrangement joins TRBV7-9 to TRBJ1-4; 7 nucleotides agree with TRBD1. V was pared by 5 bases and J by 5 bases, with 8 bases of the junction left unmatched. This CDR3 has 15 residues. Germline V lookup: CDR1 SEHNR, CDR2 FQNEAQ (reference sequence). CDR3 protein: CASSDRTGLNEKLFF. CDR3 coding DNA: TGTGCCAGCAGCGACAGGACAGGATTAAATGAAAAACTGTTTTTT.

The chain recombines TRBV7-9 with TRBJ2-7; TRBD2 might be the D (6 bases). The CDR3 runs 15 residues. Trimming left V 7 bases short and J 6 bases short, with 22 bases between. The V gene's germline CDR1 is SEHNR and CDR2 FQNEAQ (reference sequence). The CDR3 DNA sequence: TGTGCCAGCACCAACCGGGGGTCAGCCGGAGGCGAGCAGTACTTC. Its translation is CASTNRGSAGGEQYF.

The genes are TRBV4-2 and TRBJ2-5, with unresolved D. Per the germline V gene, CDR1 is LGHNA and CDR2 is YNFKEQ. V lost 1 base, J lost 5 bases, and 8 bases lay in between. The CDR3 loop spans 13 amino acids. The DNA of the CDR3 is TGTGCCAGCAGCCAAGGGCACTACGAGACCCAGTACTTC. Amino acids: CASSQGHYETQYF.

CDR3: CSATLTGNHQPQHF. The CDR3 DNA reads as TGCAGCGCCACCTTGACAGGGAATCATCAGCCCCAGCATTTT. The rearrangement uses TRBV29-1 and TRBJ1-5; 7 bases map to TRBD1. The J segment lost 5 bases and the V segment lost 7 bases, leaving 11 bases of the junction unmatched. The CDR3 covers 14 residues. Germline loops: CDR1 SQVTM, CDR2 ANQGSEA.

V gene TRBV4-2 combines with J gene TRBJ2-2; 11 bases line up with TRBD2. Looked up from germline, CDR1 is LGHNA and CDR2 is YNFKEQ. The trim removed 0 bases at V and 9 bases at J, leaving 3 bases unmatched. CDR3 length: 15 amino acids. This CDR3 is CASSQELAGVRELFF. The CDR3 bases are TGTGCCAGCAGCCAAGAACTAGCGGGAGTGCGGGAGCTGTTTTTT.

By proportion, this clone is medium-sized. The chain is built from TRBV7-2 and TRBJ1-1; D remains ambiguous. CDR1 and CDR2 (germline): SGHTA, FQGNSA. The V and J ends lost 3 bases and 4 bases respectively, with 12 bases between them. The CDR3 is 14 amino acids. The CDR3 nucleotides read TGTGCCAGCAGCTTCGGACGGTTGGGCACTGAAGCTTTCTTT. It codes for CASSFGRLGTEAFF.

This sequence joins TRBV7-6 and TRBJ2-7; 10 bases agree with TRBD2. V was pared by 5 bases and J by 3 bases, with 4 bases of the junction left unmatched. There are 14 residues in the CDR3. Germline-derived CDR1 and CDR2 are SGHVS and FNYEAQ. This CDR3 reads CASSPLAGGYEQYF. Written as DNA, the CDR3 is TGTGCCAGCAGCCCCTTAGCGGGAGGCTACGAGCAGTACTTC.